What follows is one TCR beta chain and its context. Its antigen is as yet unknown. Libraries were prepared by immunoSEQ multiplex PCR; TCRdb keeps only in-frame clonotypes and omits some of them. In the table there are 30,000 to 35,000 clones, about four fifths of which are singletons. All patients relapsed after autologous stem cell transplantation, and brentuximab vedotin exposure varied. The data belong to a study of PD-1 blockade in classical Hodgkin lymphoma. General observations from the study: Whatever underlies the repertoire differences (possibly disease activity or prior therapy) remains undefined.

Germline values: CDR1 SGHNT, CDR2 YENEEA. CDR3 length: 15 amino acids. Trimming stripped 7 bases from V and 6 bases from J, with 18 bases between. The J gene is TRBJ2-2, the V gene TRBV11-3, with D possibly being TRBD1 (5 bases). This TCR was recovered from a human donor with classical Hodgkin lymphoma. Here the sequenced sample was peripheral blood mononuclear cells (PBMCs), taken at baseline. CDR3 in amino acids: CASTAVTAGAGELFF. CDR3 nucleotides: TGTGCCAGCACTGCTGTGACAGCTGGGGCCGGGGAGCTGTTTTTT.